The 13 T cell receptor beta chains listed next were all sequenced from one sample in a study of blood T cell repertoires in COVID-19. Measured with immunoSEQ multiplex PCR; TCRdb has only the in-frame clones, and not every one. The top ten clones hold around 28% of a sample with about 150,000 clones, approximately 80% of them seen once. Sequenced input: peripheral blood. The receptor source for this set is a woman aged 55-70 years with acute or convalescent COVID-19.

The chain recombines TRBV3-1 (or the pseudogene TRBV3-2) with TRBJ2-1; D not resolved. Trimming shortened V by 1 base and J by 3 bases, and 4 bases separated the two germline ends. The CDR3 totals 13 residues. Germline V gene lookup returns CDR1 LGHDT and CDR2 YNNKEL (reference sequence). The CDR3: CASSQGGYNEQFF. Here the CDR3 DNA reads TGTGCCAGCAGCCAAGGAGGCTACAATGAGCAGTTCTTC.

This clone was counted between two and nine times. The chain uses TRBV14 and TRBJ2-7; 13 bases match TRBD2. The V and J ends lost 0 bases and 3 bases, in that order; junction bases with no gene match: 11. The CDR3 has 19 residues. Germline lookup yields CDR1 SGHDN and CDR2 FVKESK. CDR3 sequence (DNA): TGTGCCAGCAGCCAAGATAGGGGCGGACTAGCGGGGGAACTCTACGAGCAGTACTTC. It specifies CASSQDRGGLAGELYEQYF.

This clone was seen many times. The chain employs TRBV7-8 and TRBJ1-2, with 10 positions matching TRBD1. J lost 4 bases, V lost 5 bases, and 7 bases had no gene match. Germline-derived CDR1 and CDR2 are SGHVS and FQNEAQ. The CDR3 covers 15 residues. The CDR3 here is CASSPRQGAFYGYTF. The CDR3 nucleotides read TGTGCCAGCAGCCCGAGACAGGGGGCTTTCTATGGCTACACCTTC. The complete variable domain, with remaining parts taken from reference TRBV7-8 and TRBJ1-2, reads GAGVSQSPRYKVAKRGQDVALRCDPISGHVSLFWYQQALGQGPEFLTYFQNEAQLDKSGLPSDRFFAERPEGSVSTLKIQRTQQEDSAVYLCASSPRQGAFYGYTFGSGTRLTVV.

This chain joins TRBV3-1 (or the pseudogene TRBV3-2) and TRBJ1-2; TRBD1 matches at 7 bases. Looked up from germline, CDR1 is LGHDT and CDR2 is YNNKEL (reference sequence). Unmatched junction bases numbered 4, after V lost 1 base and J lost 5 bases. The CDR3 is 14 amino acids. The CDR3 reads CASSQAGGIYGYTF. The CDR3 bases are TGTGCCAGCAGCCAAGCAGGGGGGATTTATGGCTACACCTTC.

V usage is TRBV21-1 and J usage is TRBJ2-3; TRBD2, the table's D call, lacks a check against the DNA. TRBV21-1 is noted as a pseudogene. CDR3 length equals 14 residues. As DNA, the CDR3 is TGTGCCACCCCCCGGACTGGAGACTCAGATACGCAGTATTTT. This translates into CATPRTGDSDTQYF.

The chain combines TRBV3-1 (or the pseudogene TRBV3-2) with TRBJ2-7, with D unclear. V lost 2 bases to trimming and J lost 1 base, with 9 bases between them. This CDR3 is built from 14 residues. CDR1 and CDR2 (germline): LGHDT, YNNKEL (reference sequence). The CDR3 DNA follows: TGTGCCAGCAGCCAATTCGTGCTATCCTACGAGCAGTACTTC. Translating gives CASSQFVLSYEQYF.

The gene calls are TRBV10-2 and TRBJ1-1; TRBD1 matches 8 bases. CDR1 and CDR2 (germline): WSHSY, SAAADI. V gave up 0 bases and J gave up 5 bases; unmatched junction bases: 8. CDR3 length: 16 amino acids. CDR3 in amino acids: CASSESGGQEGTEAFF. CDR3 DNA: TGCGCCAGCAGTGAGTCGGGGGGACAGGAGGGGACTGAAGCTTTCTTT.

The chain joins TRBV19 to TRBJ1-2, with 9 nucleotides matching TRBD1. The germline V gene has CDR1 LNHDA and CDR2 SQIVND (reference sequence). Unmatched junction bases numbered 7, after V lost 3 bases and J lost 2 bases. This CDR3 has 16 amino acids. This CDR3 is CASSIYRGRSNYGYTF. CDR3 nucleotide sequence: TGTGCCAGTAGTATCTACAGGGGGCGGTCCAACTATGGCTACACCTTC. Full variable domain (rest looked up from reference TRBV19 and TRBJ1-2): DGGITQSPKYLFRKEGQNVTLSCEQNLNHDAMYWYRQDPGQGLRLIYYSQIVNDFQKGDIAEGYSVSREKKESFPLTVTSAQKNPTAFYLCASSIYRGRSNYGYTFGSGTRLTVV.

This clone showed up just once. The V gene is TRBV5-1, the J gene TRBJ2-1, with D possibly matching TRBD2 (6 bases). Trimming pared 6 bases from V and 8 bases from J, leaving 18 bases between. The CDR3 consists of 14 residues. Per germline, CDR1 SGHRS and CDR2 YFSETQ. The CDR3 sequence is CASKAAGTGDEQFF. The CDR3 bases are TGCGCCAGCAAGGCGGCGGGCACGGGGGATGAGCAGTTCTTC.

The J gene is TRBJ1-5, the V gene TRBV19, with a tentative D call TRBD1 (6 bases). In germline, CDR1 is LNHDA, CDR2 SQIVND (reference sequence). V shed 4 bases and J shed 0 bases, with 16 bases lying between them. The CDR3 length is 17 residues. The CDR3 DNA reads TGTGCCAGTAGTACGACACAGGGTCGGTATAGCAATCAGCCCCAGCATTTT. Translating gives CASSTTQGRYSNQPQHF. Combining the CDR3 with reference TRBV19 and TRBJ1-5 gives the whole variable domain DGGITQSPKYLFRKEGQNVTLSCEQNLNHDAMYWYRQDPGQGLRLIYYSQIVNDFQKGDIAEGYSVSREKKESFPLTVTSAQKNPTAFYLCASSTTQGRYSNQPQHFGDGTRLSIL.

The rearrangement joins TRBV6-5 to TRBJ1-6, with TRBD1 as a possible D gene (5 bases). The CDR3 runs to 14 residues. Per the germline V gene, CDR1 is MNHEY and CDR2 is SVGAGI. V lost 4 bases and J 7 bases, leaving 11 bases between the germline ends. CDR3 loop: CASSSPGGNSPLHF. In DNA form, the CDR3 reads TGTGCCAGCAGTTCCCCCGGGGGGAATTCACCCCTCCACTTT.

The rearrangement uses TRBV6-5 and TRBJ1-4; 8 positions agree with TRBD1. This CDR3 has 15 amino acids. The trim removed 4 bases at V and 4 bases at J, leaving 5 bases unmatched. Looked up from germline, CDR1 is MNHEY and CDR2 is SVGAGI. CDR3: CASSLEDRDNEKLFF. As DNA, the CDR3 is TGTGCCAGCAGTTTAGAGGACAGGGATAATGAAAAACTGTTTTTT.

The rearrangement uses TRBV12-2 and TRBJ1-1; TRBD1, the table's D call, was not compared with the DNA. TRBV12-2 is deemed a pseudogene. The CDR3 contains 19 residues. CDR3 bases: TGTGCAAGTCGCTTAGCGGGACGGGGACAGGGAAAGGAACACTCTGAAGCTTTCTTT. Its protein product is CASRLAGRGQGKEHSEAFF.